This T cell receptor beta chain was retrieved from a study of cytomegalovirus exposure and HLA in healthy donors. In the PCR, 60 Vbeta and 13 Jbeta primers were used. Generated by immunoSEQ multiplex PCR, the TCRdb table keeps only in-frame clones and is missing some. The sample holds about 76,000 clones, under 80% seen once. Trimming removed 0 bases from V and 9 bases from J, with 18 bases in between. The germline CDR1 and CDR2 sequences are MNHEY and SVGAGI. There are 15 residues in the CDR3. This clone was seen only a few times. The specimen sequenced was PBMCs. The clonotype was recovered from a man in his sixties in good health and CMV-seropositive. The chain links TRBV6-5 to TRBJ2-7; possibly TRBD1 for D (6 bases). The chain's CDR3 is CASSYSLDSGLGQYF. The CDR3 region has the DNA TGTGCCAGCAGTTACTCCCTGGACAGCGGCCTGGGGCAGTACTTC.